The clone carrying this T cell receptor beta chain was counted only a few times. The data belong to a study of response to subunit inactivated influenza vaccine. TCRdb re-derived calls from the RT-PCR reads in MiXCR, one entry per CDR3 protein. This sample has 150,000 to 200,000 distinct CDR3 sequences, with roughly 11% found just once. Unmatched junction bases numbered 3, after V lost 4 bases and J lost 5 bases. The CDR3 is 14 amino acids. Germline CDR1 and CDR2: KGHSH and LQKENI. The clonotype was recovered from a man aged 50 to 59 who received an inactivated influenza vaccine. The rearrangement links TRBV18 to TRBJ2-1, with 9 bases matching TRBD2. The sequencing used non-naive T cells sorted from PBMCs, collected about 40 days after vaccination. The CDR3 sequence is CASSQRGVDNEQFF. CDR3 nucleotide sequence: TGTGCCAGCTCACAGCGGGGGGTCGACAATGAGCAGTTCTTC. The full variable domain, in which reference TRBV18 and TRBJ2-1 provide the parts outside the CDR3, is NAGVMQNPRHLVRRRGQEARLRCSPMKGHSHVYWYRQLPEEGLKFMVYLQKENIIDESGMPKERFSAEFPKEGPSILRIQQVVRGDSAAYFCASSQRGVDNEQFFGPGTRLTVL.